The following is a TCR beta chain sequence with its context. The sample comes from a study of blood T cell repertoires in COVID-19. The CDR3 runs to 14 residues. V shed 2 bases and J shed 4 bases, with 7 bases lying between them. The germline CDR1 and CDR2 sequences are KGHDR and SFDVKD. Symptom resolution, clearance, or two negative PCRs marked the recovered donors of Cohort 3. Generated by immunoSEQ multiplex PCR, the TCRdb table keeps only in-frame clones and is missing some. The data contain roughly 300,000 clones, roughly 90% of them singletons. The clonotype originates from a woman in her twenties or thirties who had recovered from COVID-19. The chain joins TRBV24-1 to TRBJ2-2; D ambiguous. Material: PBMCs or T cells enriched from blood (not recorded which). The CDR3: CATSDWAATGELFF. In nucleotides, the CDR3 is TGTGCCACCAGTGATTGGGCTGCCACCGGGGAGCTGTTTTTT.